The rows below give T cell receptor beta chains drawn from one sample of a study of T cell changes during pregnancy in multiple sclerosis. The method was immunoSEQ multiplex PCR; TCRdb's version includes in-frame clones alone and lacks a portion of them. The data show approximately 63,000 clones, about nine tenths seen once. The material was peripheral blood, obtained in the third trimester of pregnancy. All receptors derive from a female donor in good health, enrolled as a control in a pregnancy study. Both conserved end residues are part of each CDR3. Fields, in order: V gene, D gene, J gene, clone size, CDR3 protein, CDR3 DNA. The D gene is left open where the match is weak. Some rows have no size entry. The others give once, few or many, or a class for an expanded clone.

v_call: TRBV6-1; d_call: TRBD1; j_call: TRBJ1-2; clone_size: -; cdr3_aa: CASSGQENYGYTF; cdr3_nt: TGTGCCAGCTCGGGACAGGAGAACTATGGCTACACCTTC
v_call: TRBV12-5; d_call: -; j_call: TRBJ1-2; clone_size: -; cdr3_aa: CASGPTEVGYTF; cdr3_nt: TGTGCTAGTGGCCCGACAGAGGTTGGCTACACCTTC
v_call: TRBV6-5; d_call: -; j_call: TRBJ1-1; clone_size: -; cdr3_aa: CASSRPAGLNTEAFF; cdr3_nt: TGTGCCAGCAGTCGCCCCGCGGGGCTAAACACTGAAGCTTTCTTT
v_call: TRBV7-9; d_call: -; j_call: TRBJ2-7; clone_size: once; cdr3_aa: CASSFSPGRGTYEQYF; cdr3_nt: TGTGCCAGCAGCTTCTCCCCTGGGCGGGGAACCTACGAGCAGTACTTC
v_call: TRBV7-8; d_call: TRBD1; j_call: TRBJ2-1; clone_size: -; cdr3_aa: CASSRTGGDSYNEQFF; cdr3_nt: TGTGCCAGCAGCCGGACAGGGGGCGATTCCTACAATGAGCAGTTCTTC
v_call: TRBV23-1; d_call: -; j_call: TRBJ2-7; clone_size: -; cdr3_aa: CASRLPTPTPYYEQYF; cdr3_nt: TGCGCCAGCAGACTTCCGACACCCACGCCCTACTACGAGCAGTACTTC
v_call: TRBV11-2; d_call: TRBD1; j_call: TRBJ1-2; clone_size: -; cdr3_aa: CASSRTGGENYGYTF; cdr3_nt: TGTGCCAGCAGCCGGACAGGGGGCGAAAACTATGGCTACACCTTC
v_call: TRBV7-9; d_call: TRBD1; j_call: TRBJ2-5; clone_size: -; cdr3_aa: CASSLKTGGIGETQYF; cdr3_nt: TGTGCCAGCAGCTTAAAAACAGGGGGCATTGGGGAGACCCAGTACTTC
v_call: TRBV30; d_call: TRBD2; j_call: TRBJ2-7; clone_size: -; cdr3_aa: CAWSSGGAYEQYF; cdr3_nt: TGTGCCTGGAGTAGCGGGGGGGCCTACGAGCAGTACTTC
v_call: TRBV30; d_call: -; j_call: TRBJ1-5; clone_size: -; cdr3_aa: CAWSVQSGFNQPQHF; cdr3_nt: TGTGCCTGGAGTGTACAATCAGGATTCAATCAGCCCCAGCATTTT
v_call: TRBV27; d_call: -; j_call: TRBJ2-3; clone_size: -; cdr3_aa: CASSFSGQSTDTQYF; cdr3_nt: TGTGCCAGCAGTTTCTCTGGACAGTCCACAGATACGCAGTATTTT
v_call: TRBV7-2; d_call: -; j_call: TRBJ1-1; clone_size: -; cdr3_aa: CASSLAPGQGTSKAFF; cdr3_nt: TGTGCCAGCAGCTTAGCCCCGGGACAAGGGACGTCAAAAGCTTTCTTT
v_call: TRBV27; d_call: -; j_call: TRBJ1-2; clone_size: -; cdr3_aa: CASSWARGFYGYTF; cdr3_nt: TGTGCCAGCAGCTGGGCCAGGGGTTTCTATGGCTACACCTTC
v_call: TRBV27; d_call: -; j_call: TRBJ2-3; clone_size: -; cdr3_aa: CASSFGGIRAQYF; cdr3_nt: TGTGCCAGCAGCTTTGGCGGGATTAGAGCGCAGTATTTT
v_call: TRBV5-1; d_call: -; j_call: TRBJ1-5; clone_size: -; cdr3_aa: CASSFGLNSNQPQHF; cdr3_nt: TGCGCCAGCAGCTTTGGACTGAATAGCAATCAGCCCCAGCATTTT
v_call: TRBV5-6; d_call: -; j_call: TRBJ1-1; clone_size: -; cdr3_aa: CASRVGGLSTEAFF; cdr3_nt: TGTGCCAGCAGGGTGGGGGGTCTGAGCACTGAAGCTTTCTTT
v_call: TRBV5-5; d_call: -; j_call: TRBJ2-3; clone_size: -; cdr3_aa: CASSLDGSSTDTQYF; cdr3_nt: TGTGCCAGCAGCTTGGATGGTAGCTCAACAGATACGCAGTATTTT
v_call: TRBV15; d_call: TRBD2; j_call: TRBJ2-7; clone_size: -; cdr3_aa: CATTKREGSSSYEQYF; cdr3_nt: TGTGCCACCACAAAGCGGGAGGGGTCGAGCTCCTACGAGCAGTACTTC
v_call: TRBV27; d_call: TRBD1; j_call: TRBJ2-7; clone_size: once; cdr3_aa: CASSQTGGSIRYEQYF; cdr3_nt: TGTGCCAGCTCCCAGACAGGGGGTTCTATACGCTACGAGCAGTACTTC
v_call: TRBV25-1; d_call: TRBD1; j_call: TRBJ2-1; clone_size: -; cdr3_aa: CASRSGQLYNEQFF; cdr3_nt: TGTGCCAGCAGGTCGGGACAGTTGTACAATGAGCAGTTCTTC
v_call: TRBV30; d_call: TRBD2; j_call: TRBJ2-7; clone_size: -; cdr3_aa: CAWSGLAGGSSYEQYF; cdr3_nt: TGTGCCTGGAGCGGACTAGCGGGGGGAAGCTCCTACGAGCAGTACTTC
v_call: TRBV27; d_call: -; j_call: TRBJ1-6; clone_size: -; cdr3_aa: CASSPISGDSPLHF; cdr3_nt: TGTGCCAGCAGCCCAATTTCAGGGGATTCACCCCTCCACTTT
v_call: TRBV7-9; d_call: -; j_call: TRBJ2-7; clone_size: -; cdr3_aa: CASSTLQYEQYF; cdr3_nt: TGTGCCAGCAGCACTCTCCAATACGAGCAGTACTTC
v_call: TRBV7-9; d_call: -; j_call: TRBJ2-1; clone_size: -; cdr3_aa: CASSLVAGIGEQFF; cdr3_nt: TGTGCCAGCAGCTTAGTTGCAGGCATCGGAGAGCAGTTCTTC
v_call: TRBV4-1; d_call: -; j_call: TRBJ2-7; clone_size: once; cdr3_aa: CASSQDQGRDEQYF; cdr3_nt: TGCGCCAGCAGCCAAGACCAGGGTAGGGACGAGCAGTACTTC
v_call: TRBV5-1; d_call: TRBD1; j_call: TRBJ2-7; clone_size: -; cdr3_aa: CASTGTGGVEQYF; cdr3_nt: TGCGCCAGTACCGGGACAGGCGGAGTCGAGCAGTACTTC
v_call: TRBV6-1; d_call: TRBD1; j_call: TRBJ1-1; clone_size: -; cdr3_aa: CASTLGQGLYTEAFF; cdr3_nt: TGTGCCAGCACCCTAGGACAGGGCCTGTACACTGAAGCTTTCTTT
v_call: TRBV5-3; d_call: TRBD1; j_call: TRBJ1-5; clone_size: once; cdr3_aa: CARSRPLGQGNQPQHF; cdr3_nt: TGTGCCAGAAGCCGTCCCCTCGGACAGGGGAATCAGCCCCAGCATTTT
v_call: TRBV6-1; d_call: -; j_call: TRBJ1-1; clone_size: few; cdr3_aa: CASSELVTAEAFF; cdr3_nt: TGTGCCAGCAGTGAATTGGTAACAGCTGAAGCTTTCTTT
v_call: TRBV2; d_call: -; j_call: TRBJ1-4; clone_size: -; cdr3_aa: CASRRQVNEKLFF; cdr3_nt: TGTGCCAGCAGGAGGCAAGTAAATGAAAAACTGTTTTTT
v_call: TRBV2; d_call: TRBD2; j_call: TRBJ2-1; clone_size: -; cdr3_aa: CASSGTSGYNEQFF; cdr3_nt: TGTGCCAGCAGTGGGACTAGCGGGTACAATGAGCAGTTCTTC
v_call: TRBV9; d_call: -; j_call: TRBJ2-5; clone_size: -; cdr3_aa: CASSVDTQETQYF; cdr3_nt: TGTGCCAGCAGCGTAGACACGCAAGAGACCCAGTACTTC
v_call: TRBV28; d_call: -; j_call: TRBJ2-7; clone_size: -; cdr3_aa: CASSSGRPYEQYF; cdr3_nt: TGTGCCAGCAGTTCGGGTCGGCCCTACGAGCAGTACTTC
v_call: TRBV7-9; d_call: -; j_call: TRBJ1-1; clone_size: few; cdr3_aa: CASSLVDTTEAFF; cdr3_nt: TGTGCCAGCAGCTTAGTGGACACCACTGAAGCTTTCTTT
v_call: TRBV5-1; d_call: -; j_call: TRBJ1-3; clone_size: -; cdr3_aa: CASSLASTGSSGNTIYF; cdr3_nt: TGCGCCAGCAGCTTGGCCAGTACCGGGAGCTCTGGAAACACCATATATTTT
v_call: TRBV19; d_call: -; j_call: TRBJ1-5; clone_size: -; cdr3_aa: CASSQIQGTVSSQHF; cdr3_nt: TGTGCCAGTAGTCAAATTCAGGGCACTGTCTCGTCCCAGCATTTT
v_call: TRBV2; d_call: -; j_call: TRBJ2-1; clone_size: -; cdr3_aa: CASRPWLVGGTGDEQFF; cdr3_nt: TGTGCCAGCAGGCCATGGCTAGTGGGCGGGACGGGCGATGAGCAGTTCTTC
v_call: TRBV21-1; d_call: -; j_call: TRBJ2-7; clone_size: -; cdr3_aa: CASSNPRMPGIHEQYF; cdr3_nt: TGTGCCAGCAGCAATCCCCGGATGCCAGGGATCCACGAGCAGTACTTC
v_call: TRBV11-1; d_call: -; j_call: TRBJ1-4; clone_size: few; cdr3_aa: CASSSMNEKLFF; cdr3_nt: TGTGCCAGCAGCTCCATGAATGAAAAACTGTTTTTT
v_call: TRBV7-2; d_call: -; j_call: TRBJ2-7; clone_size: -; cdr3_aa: CASSLGRGLVYEQYF; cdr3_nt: TGTGCCAGCAGCTTAGGTAGGGGATTAGTATACGAGCAGTACTTC
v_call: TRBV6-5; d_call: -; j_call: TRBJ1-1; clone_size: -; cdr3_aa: CASSGGLAPNTEAFF; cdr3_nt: TGTGCCAGCAGTGGAGGACTCGCCCCGAACACTGAAGCTTTCTTT
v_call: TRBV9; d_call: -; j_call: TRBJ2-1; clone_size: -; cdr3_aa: CASSVDLDNEQFF; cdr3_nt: TGTGCCAGCAGCGTAGACCTAGACAATGAGCAGTTCTTC
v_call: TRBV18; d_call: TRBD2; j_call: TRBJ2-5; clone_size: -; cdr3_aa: CASSRSLAGTETQYF; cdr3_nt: TGTGCCAGCTCGCGTTCTCTAGCGGGCACTGAGACCCAGTACTTC
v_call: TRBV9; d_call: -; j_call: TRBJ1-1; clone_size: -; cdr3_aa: CASSGAGVEAFF; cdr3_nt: TGTGCCAGCAGCGGAGCAGGGGTTGAAGCTTTCTTT
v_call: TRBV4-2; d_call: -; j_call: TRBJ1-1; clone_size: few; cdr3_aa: CASSPDYGENTEAFF; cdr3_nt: TGTGCCAGCAGCCCGGATTACGGGGAGAACACTGAAGCTTTCTTT
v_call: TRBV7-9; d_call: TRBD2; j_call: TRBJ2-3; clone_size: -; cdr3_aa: CASSLGLAGANTDTQYF; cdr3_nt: TGTGCCAGCAGCCTGGGACTAGCGGGGGCCAACACAGATACGCAGTATTTT
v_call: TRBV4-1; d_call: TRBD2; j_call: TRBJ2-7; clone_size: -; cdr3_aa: CASSQGPSGAYEQYF; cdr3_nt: TGCGCCAGCAGCCAAGGGCCTAGCGGAGCCTACGAGCAGTACTTC
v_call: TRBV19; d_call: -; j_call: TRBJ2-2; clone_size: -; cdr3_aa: CASRGASTGELFF; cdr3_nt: TGTGCCAGCCGTGGGGCAAGCACCGGGGAGCTGTTTTTT
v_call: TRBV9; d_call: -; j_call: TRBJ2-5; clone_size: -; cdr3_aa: CASSAGSVEETQYF; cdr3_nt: TGTGCCAGCAGCGCCGGTAGCGTCGAAGAGACCCAGTACTTC
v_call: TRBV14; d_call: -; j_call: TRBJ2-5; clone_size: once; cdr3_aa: CASSSHAGRETQYF; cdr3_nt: TGTGCCAGCAGCTCCCACGCGGGGCGAGAGACCCAGTACTTC
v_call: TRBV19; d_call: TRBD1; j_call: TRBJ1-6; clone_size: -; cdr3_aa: CAAGQGGSPLHF; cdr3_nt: TGTGCCGCGGGACAGGGAGGTTCACCCCTCCACTTT
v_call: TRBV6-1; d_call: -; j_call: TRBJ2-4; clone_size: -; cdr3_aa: CASMTGENIQYF; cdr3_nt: TGTGCCAGCATGACGGGGGAAAACATTCAGTACTTC
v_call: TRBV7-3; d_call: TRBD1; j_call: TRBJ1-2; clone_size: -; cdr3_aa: CASSLAGGATGGNYGYTF; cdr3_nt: TGTGCCAGCAGCTTAGCCGGTGGAGCCACAGGGGGCAACTATGGCTACACCTTC